The rows below give T cell receptor beta chains drawn from one sample of a study of blood T cell repertoires in COVID-19. Here immunoSEQ multiplex PCR was the method, and the copy in TCRdb shows in-frame clones only, minus some. The sample includes under 300,000 clones, about 81% of them seen just once. The specimen sequenced was peripheral blood. Receptors originate from a human donor with COVID-19, enrolled during active disease. The donor label of this sample is uncertain. Each CDR3 is given with its conserved first and last residue. D genes are given only for firm matches. Clone size is shown for a subset of rows, as once, few, many or a class of expanded clone.

j_call: TRBJ1-1; d_call: -; clone_size: few; v_call: TRBV19; cdr3_aa: CASTSMVAGVLNTEAFF; cdr3_nt: TGTGCCAGTACCTCAATGGTGGCAGGGGTGTTGAACACTGAAGCTTTCTTT
j_call: TRBJ2-1; d_call: -; clone_size: -; v_call: TRBV11-2; cdr3_aa: CASSQSTGVGYNEQFF; cdr3_nt: TGTGCCAGCAGCCAAAGCACGGGGGTTGGGTACAATGAGCAGTTCTTC
j_call: TRBJ1-4; d_call: TRBD1; clone_size: -; v_call: TRBV7-7; cdr3_aa: CASSPGTGEPNEKLFF; cdr3_nt: TGTGCTAGCAGTCCCGGGACAGGGGAACCTAATGAAAAACTGTTTTTT
j_call: TRBJ1-1; d_call: -; clone_size: -; v_call: TRBV7-9; cdr3_aa: CASSLDFGVDEAFF; cdr3_nt: TGTGCCAGCAGCTTGGATTTCGGGGTGGATGAAGCTTTCTTT
j_call: TRBJ2-5; d_call: TRBD1; clone_size: -; v_call: TRBV27; cdr3_aa: CASSLRQGVGETQYF; cdr3_nt: TGTGCCAGCAGTTTAAGACAGGGGGTTGGGGAGACCCAGTACTTC
j_call: TRBJ2-1; d_call: TRBD2; clone_size: -; v_call: TRBV6-2/TRBV6-3; cdr3_aa: CASSYLAGVLGEQFF; cdr3_nt: TGTGCCAGCAGTTACCTAGCGGGAGTTTTGGGTGAGCAGTTCTTC
j_call: TRBJ1-4; d_call: -; clone_size: -; v_call: TRBV19; cdr3_aa: CASSIPAGANEKLFF; cdr3_nt: TGTGCCAGTAGTATACCGGCAGGGGCTAATGAAAAACTGTTTTTT
j_call: TRBJ2-5; d_call: -; clone_size: -; v_call: TRBV9; cdr3_aa: CASSVGQIQETQYF; cdr3_nt: TGTGCCAGCAGCGTAGGGCAAATTCAAGAGACCCAGTACTTC
j_call: TRBJ1-1; d_call: TRBD1; clone_size: -; v_call: TRBV6-6; cdr3_aa: CASSYSFTGENTEAFF; cdr3_nt: TGTGCCAGCAGTTACTCTTTTACAGGGGAGAACACTGAAGCTTTCTTT
j_call: TRBJ2-7; d_call: TRBD2; clone_size: -; v_call: TRBV19; cdr3_aa: CASRVAGGYEQYF; cdr3_nt: TGTGCCAGTAGAGTAGCGGGCGGCTACGAGCAGTACTTC
j_call: TRBJ2-5; d_call: TRBD2; clone_size: once; v_call: TRBV9; cdr3_aa: CASSVGGSSGRQETQYF; cdr3_nt: TGTGCCAGCAGCGTAGGGGGCTCTAGCGGGCGTCAAGAGACCCAGTACTTC
j_call: TRBJ2-7; d_call: TRBD2; clone_size: -; v_call: TRBV19; cdr3_aa: CASSLLAGGRIYEQYF; cdr3_nt: TGTGCCAGTAGTCTTCTAGCGGGAGGCCGAATTTACGAGCAGTACTTC
j_call: TRBJ1-2; d_call: TRBD1; clone_size: -; v_call: TRBV28; cdr3_aa: CASSPLDRAYGYTF; cdr3_nt: TGTGCCAGCAGCCCTCTGGACAGGGCCTATGGCTACACCTTC
j_call: TRBJ1-2; d_call: -; clone_size: -; v_call: TRBV9; cdr3_aa: CASSAFLSVRAGMVGYTF; cdr3_nt: TGTGCCAGCAGCGCCTTCCTATCCGTAAGGGCGGGTATGGTTGGCTACACCTTC
j_call: TRBJ1-1; d_call: -; clone_size: -; v_call: TRBV29-1; cdr3_aa: CSVVFYRATEAFF; cdr3_nt: TGCAGCGTCGTCTTTTACAGGGCCACTGAAGCTTTCTTT
j_call: TRBJ2-5; d_call: TRBD2; clone_size: -; v_call: TRBV7-7; cdr3_aa: CASSPFASGSETQYF; cdr3_nt: TGTGCTAGCAGCCCCTTTGCTAGCGGGAGTGAGACCCAGTACTTC
j_call: TRBJ2-7; d_call: -; clone_size: few; v_call: TRBV28; cdr3_aa: CASAATYEQYF; cdr3_nt: TGTGCCAGCGCCGCTACCTACGAGCAGTACTTC
j_call: TRBJ2-7; d_call: TRBD1; clone_size: -; v_call: TRBV28; cdr3_aa: CASSFPRADRGRYEQYF; cdr3_nt: TGTGCCAGCAGTTTCCCGCGGGCCGACAGGGGGCGGTACGAGCAGTACTTC
j_call: TRBJ2-1; d_call: -; clone_size: -; v_call: TRBV27; cdr3_aa: CASSFGINNEQFF; cdr3_nt: TGTGCCAGCAGTTTCGGTATAAACAATGAGCAGTTCTTC
j_call: TRBJ2-5; d_call: TRBD1; clone_size: -; v_call: TRBV28; cdr3_aa: CASSYDRAQETQYF; cdr3_nt: TGTGCCAGCAGTTATGACAGGGCCCAAGAGACCCAGTACTTC
j_call: TRBJ1-4; d_call: TRBD1; clone_size: -; v_call: TRBV25-1; cdr3_aa: CASSETGIATNEKLFF; cdr3_nt: TGTGCCAGCAGTGAGACAGGGATTGCAACTAATGAAAAACTGTTTTTT
j_call: TRBJ2-2; d_call: -; clone_size: few; v_call: TRBV12-3/TRBV12-4; cdr3_aa: CAFVLNTGELFF; cdr3_nt: TGTGCCTTCGTCCTGAACACCGGGGAGCTGTTTTTT
j_call: TRBJ2-5; d_call: TRBD1; clone_size: -; v_call: TRBV11-2; cdr3_aa: CASSPTGGETQYF; cdr3_nt: TGTGCCAGCAGTCCGACAGGGGGCGAGACCCAGTACTTC
j_call: TRBJ2-1; d_call: TRBD2; clone_size: -; v_call: TRBV11-3; cdr3_aa: CASSPGLANYNEQFF; cdr3_nt: TGTGCCAGCAGCCCGGGACTAGCGAACTACAATGAGCAGTTCTTC
j_call: TRBJ2-3; d_call: TRBD2; clone_size: once; v_call: TRBV30; cdr3_aa: CAWSGLAGSRNTQYF; cdr3_nt: TGTGCCTGGTCGGGGCTAGCGGGGTCAAGGAATACGCAGTATTTT
j_call: TRBJ1-2; d_call: TRBD1; clone_size: -; v_call: TRBV6-6; cdr3_aa: CASSTGTGGFCTF; cdr3_nt: TGTGCCAGCAGTACCGGGACAGGGGGCTTTTGCACCTTC
j_call: TRBJ1-1; d_call: -; clone_size: -; v_call: TRBV6-5; cdr3_aa: CASSFRELNTEAFF; cdr3_nt: TGTGCCAGCAGCTTCAGGGAATTGAACACTGAAGCTTTCTTT
j_call: TRBJ1-5; d_call: -; clone_size: -; v_call: TRBV4-1; cdr3_aa: CASSQEYRTDNQPQHF; cdr3_nt: TGCGCCAGCAGCCAAGAATACCGGACAGACAATCAGCCCCAGCATTTT
j_call: TRBJ2-4; d_call: TRBD1; clone_size: -; v_call: TRBV2; cdr3_aa: CASRAGTGDQNIQYF; cdr3_nt: TGTGCCAGCAGGGCCGGGACAGGGGATCAAAACATTCAGTACTTC
j_call: TRBJ2-1; d_call: TRBD2; clone_size: once; v_call: TRBV12-3/TRBV12-4; cdr3_aa: CASSSGRVNEQFF; cdr3_nt: TGTGCCAGTTCCAGCGGGAGGGTAAATGAGCAGTTCTTC
j_call: TRBJ2-1; d_call: -; clone_size: -; v_call: TRBV30; cdr3_aa: CAWRQREQFF; cdr3_nt: TGTGCCTGGAGGCAGCGCGAGCAGTTCTTC
j_call: TRBJ2-1; d_call: -; clone_size: -; v_call: TRBV30; cdr3_aa: CAWSGGPMSSYNEQFF; cdr3_nt: TGTGCCTGGAGTGGGGGGCCGATGAGCTCCTACAATGAGCAGTTCTTC
j_call: TRBJ1-1; d_call: TRBD1; clone_size: -; v_call: TRBV7-3; cdr3_aa: CASSSATGRNTEAFF; cdr3_nt: TGTGCCAGCAGCTCCGCGACAGGGAGGAACACTGAAGCTTTCTTT
j_call: TRBJ1-1; d_call: -; clone_size: once; v_call: TRBV5-6; cdr3_aa: CASSFPPSYSPEHTEAFF; cdr3_nt: TGTGCCAGCAGCTTCCCTCCCTCCTACTCGCCGGAGCACACTGAAGCTTTCTTT
j_call: TRBJ1-1; d_call: TRBD1; clone_size: -; v_call: TRBV5-1; cdr3_aa: CASSLTGSGQGLEAFF; cdr3_nt: TGCGCCAGCAGCTTGACGGGCTCGGGACAGGGCCTTGAAGCTTTCTTT
j_call: TRBJ2-5; d_call: TRBD1; clone_size: -; v_call: TRBV7-7; cdr3_aa: CASSPKQGTGAGETQYF; cdr3_nt: TGTGCTAGCAGCCCAAAACAAGGGACAGGGGCGGGGGAGACCCAGTACTTC
j_call: TRBJ2-6; d_call: TRBD1; clone_size: -; v_call: TRBV19; cdr3_aa: CASSPRTGEISGANVLTF; cdr3_nt: TGTGCCAGTAGTCCCCGGACAGGAGAAATCTCTGGGGCCAACGTCCTGACTTTC
j_call: TRBJ2-3; d_call: TRBD2; clone_size: -; v_call: TRBV30; cdr3_aa: CAWSVGGRGDTQYF; cdr3_nt: TGTGCCTGGAGTGTCGGGGGGAGGGGAGATACGCAGTATTTT
j_call: TRBJ1-2; d_call: TRBD1; clone_size: -; v_call: TRBV19; cdr3_aa: CASSSRTGYNYGYTF; cdr3_nt: TGTGCCAGTAGTTCGCGGACAGGGTATAACTATGGCTACACCTTC
j_call: TRBJ1-1; d_call: -; clone_size: -; v_call: TRBV9; cdr3_aa: CASSVEGAGSTEAFF; cdr3_nt: TGTGCCAGCAGCGTAGAGGGTGCGGGGTCCACTGAAGCTTTCTTT
j_call: TRBJ2-7; d_call: TRBD1; clone_size: few; v_call: TRBV27; cdr3_aa: CASGQGALYEQYF; cdr3_nt: TGTGCCAGCGGACAGGGGGCGTTATACGAGCAGTACTTC
j_call: TRBJ2-3; d_call: -; clone_size: few; v_call: TRBV7-2; cdr3_aa: CATGGEIADTQYF; cdr3_nt: TGTGCCACGGGTGGGGAGATTGCAGATACGCAGTATTTT
j_call: TRBJ2-5; d_call: -; clone_size: -; v_call: TRBV12-3/TRBV12-4; cdr3_aa: CASSLRVGETQYF; cdr3_nt: TGTGCCAGCAGTTTGCGGGTGGGGGAGACCCAGTACTTC
j_call: TRBJ2-5; d_call: -; clone_size: few; v_call: TRBV5-1; cdr3_aa: CASSLFSTDQETQYF; cdr3_nt: TGCGCCAGCAGCTTGTTCTCTACCGACCAAGAGACCCAGTACTTC
j_call: TRBJ2-5; d_call: -; clone_size: once; v_call: TRBV14; cdr3_aa: CASSRNGGAGQETQYF; cdr3_nt: TGTGCCAGCAGCCGAAATGGAGGGGCGGGACAAGAGACCCAGTACTTC
j_call: TRBJ1-2; d_call: TRBD1; clone_size: -; v_call: TRBV27; cdr3_aa: CASSPGQGIYGYTF; cdr3_nt: TGTGCCAGCAGTCCGGGACAGGGGATCTATGGCTACACCTTC